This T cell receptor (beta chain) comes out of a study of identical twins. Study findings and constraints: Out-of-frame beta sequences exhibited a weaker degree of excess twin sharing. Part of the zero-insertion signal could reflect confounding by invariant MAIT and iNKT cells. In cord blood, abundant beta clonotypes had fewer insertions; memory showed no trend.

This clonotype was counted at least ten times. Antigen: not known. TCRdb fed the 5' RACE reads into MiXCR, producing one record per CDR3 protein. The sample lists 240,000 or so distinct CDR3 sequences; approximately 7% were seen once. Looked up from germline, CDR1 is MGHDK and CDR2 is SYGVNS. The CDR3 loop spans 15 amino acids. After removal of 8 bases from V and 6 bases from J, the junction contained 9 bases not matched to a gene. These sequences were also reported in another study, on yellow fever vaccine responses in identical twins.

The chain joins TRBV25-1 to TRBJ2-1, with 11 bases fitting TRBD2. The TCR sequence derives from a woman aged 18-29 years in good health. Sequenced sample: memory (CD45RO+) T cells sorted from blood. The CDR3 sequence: CASDISGRGGNEQFF. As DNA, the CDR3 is TGTGCCAGCGACATTAGCGGGAGGGGGGGCAATGAGCAGTTCTTC.